This T cell receptor beta chain comes out of a study of blood T cells in healthy people across ages. Study observations and caveats: Diversity of TCR beta per million T cells declined in a roughly linear way with age.

Trimming cost V 1 base and J 6 bases; bases outside gene matches: 9. Germline assignment: CDR1 LGHNA and CDR2 YSLEER. CDR3 size: 16 residues. Together with a sample-barcoded 5' primer, a J-beta primer mix was included in a second PCR lasting about 6 to 11 cycles. TCRdb processed the 5' RACE reads anew with MiXCR; each CDR3 protein has one entry. The sample has more than 800,000 distinct CDR3 sequences, 29% seen once. As regards this clonotype: The antigen remains undetermined.

Material: blood. The TCR sequence derives from a woman older than 75 in good health. The V and J genes are TRBV4-3 and TRBJ1-2; TRBD1 aligns across 9 bases. The CDR3 DNA sequence: TGCGCCAGCAGCCAAGGTCCAAACACAGGGGGCGATGGCTACACCTTC. Translating gives CASSQGPNTGGDGYTF.